The 9 T cell receptor beta chains given below trace back to one sample, sequenced in a study of cytomegalovirus exposure and HLA in healthy donors. Vbeta (60) and Jbeta (13) primers were used in the PCR. TCRdb keeps only in-frame clones here, not all; method: immunoSEQ multiplex PCR. The sample has 160,000 or so clones; around 85% are singletons. Sequenced material: PBMCs. The receptors were gathered from a man in his fifties in good health and CMV-seropositive.

The chain uses TRBV25-1 and TRBJ2-5, with D possibly being TRBD2 (5 bases). Per germline, CDR1 MGHDK and CDR2 SYGVNS. V dropped 7 bases and J dropped 1 base, with 10 bases sitting between them. The CDR3 is 13 residues long. This CDR3 reads CASTSSSQETQYF. The CDR3, as DNA: TGTGCCAGCACTAGCAGCAGCCAAGAGACCCAGTACTTC.

A few counts support this clone. CDR3 sequence: CASSPTPGQGGYEQYF. CDR3 sequence (DNA): TGTGCCAGCAGTCCGACCCCGGGGCAGGGGGGCTACGAGCAGTACTTC. The genes are TRBV28 and TRBJ2-7, with a possible D match to TRBD1 (7 bases). The CDR3 has 16 residues. Trimming pared 5 bases from V and 3 bases from J, leaving 20 bases between. CDR1 is MDHEN, CDR2 SYDVKM, per germline.

The chain couples TRBV7-2 to TRBJ2-2, with D unresolved. V was shortened by 5 bases and J by 3 bases, with 16 bases between the two germline ends. The germline V gene encodes CDR1 SGHTA and CDR2 FQGNSA. This CDR3 contains 16 residues. The CDR3 loop is CASSPSSSLHTGELFF. CDR3 coding DNA: TGTGCCAGCAGCCCCTCCTCGAGTCTTCACACCGGGGAGCTGTTTTTT.

The V and J genes are TRBV11-2 and TRBJ2-7, with 7 bases identical to TRBD2. Germline CDR1 reads SGHAT; CDR2 reads FQNNGV. This CDR3 is built from 14 residues. V lost 3 bases, J lost 4 bases, and 6 bases stayed unmatched. The CDR3 protein is CASSFAGVGYEQYF. Written as DNA, the CDR3 is TGTGCCAGCAGCTTCGCGGGGGTGGGTTACGAGCAGTACTTC.

This clone has just one count. The chain links TRBV5-5 to TRBJ2-5, with 13 bases fitting TRBD2. The CDR3 runs 15 residues. CDR1 is SGHKS and CDR2 is YYEKEE in the germline V gene (reference sequence). Trimming cost V 5 bases and J 5 bases; bases outside gene matches: 6. The CDR3 protein is CASRTSGGATETQYF. The DNA of the CDR3 is TGTGCCAGCAGAACTAGCGGGGGGGCGACCGAGACCCAGTACTTC.

In its sample, this clone was seen once. The V call is TRBV28, the J call TRBJ2-7, with unresolved D. Germline-derived CDR1 and CDR2 are MDHEN and SYDVKM. This CDR3 spans 12 amino acids. Trimming took 4 bases from V and 9 from J, leaving 13 bases between them. The DNA for the CDR3 is TGTGCCAGCAGTTCGAGCCCAGGTGGGCAGTACTTC. It yields the protein CASSSSPGGQYF.

This sequence joins TRBV11-1 and TRBJ2-1; D is ambiguous. This CDR3 spans 16 amino acids. Between the trimmed V and J ends, which lost 1 base and 0 bases, there was a span of 10 bases. Germline loops: CDR1 SGHAT, CDR2 FQDESV (reference sequence). CDR3 DNA: TGTGCCAGCAGCTTAGGAAGAGGAAGCTCCTACAATGAGCAGTTCTTC. This sequence encodes CASSLGRGSSYNEQFF.

The V call is TRBV19, the J call TRBJ1-2, with 7 positions matching TRBD1. Trimming removed 11 bases from V and 8 bases from J; junction bases left unmatched: 11. Germline CDR1 reads LNHDA; CDR2 reads SQIVND (reference sequence). The CDR3 spans 12 residues. The CDR3 protein is CAGPNRGCGYTF. CDR3 DNA sequence: TGTGCCGGACCCAACAGGGGATGCGGCTACACCTTC.

DNA of the CDR3: TGCGCCAGCAGCTTTGCTAGCGGTAACAATGAGCAGTTCTTC. This encodes CASSFASGNNEQFF. The chain employs TRBV5-1 and TRBJ2-1; 7 bases align to TRBD2. CDR1 and CDR2 from the germline V gene are SGHRS and YFSETQ. The CDR3 is 14 residues long. With 2 bases clipped from V and 5 bases from J, the junction kept 4 bases outside the gene matches.